This T cell receptor beta chain was profiled in a study of blood T cell repertoires in COVID-19. The CDR3 covers 13 residues. CDR1 is LNHNV and CDR2 is YYDKDF in the germline V gene (reference sequence). V was cut by 0 bases and J by 10 bases, with 12 bases left in between. The method was immunoSEQ multiplex PCR; TCRdb's version includes in-frame clones alone and lacks a portion of them. The sample consists of about 210,000 clones, around 82% of them appearing once. Sequencing was carried out using peripheral blood. The V and J genes are TRBV15 and TRBJ1-1; perhaps TRBD1 as D (6 bases). This sequence was found in a man in his fifties with active or convalescent COVID-19. The CDR3 nucleotides read TGTGCCACCAGCAGAGATTTTGTAGGGGGAGCTTTCTTT. Protein sequence: CATSRDFVGGAFF. Full variable domain (outside the CDR3, taken from reference TRBV15 and TRBJ1-1): DAMVIQNPRYQVTQFGKPVTLSCSQTLNHNVMYWYQQKSSQAPKLLFHYYDKDFNNEADTPDNFQSRRPNTSFCFLDIRSPGLGDTAMYLCATSRDFVGGAFFGQGTRLTVV.